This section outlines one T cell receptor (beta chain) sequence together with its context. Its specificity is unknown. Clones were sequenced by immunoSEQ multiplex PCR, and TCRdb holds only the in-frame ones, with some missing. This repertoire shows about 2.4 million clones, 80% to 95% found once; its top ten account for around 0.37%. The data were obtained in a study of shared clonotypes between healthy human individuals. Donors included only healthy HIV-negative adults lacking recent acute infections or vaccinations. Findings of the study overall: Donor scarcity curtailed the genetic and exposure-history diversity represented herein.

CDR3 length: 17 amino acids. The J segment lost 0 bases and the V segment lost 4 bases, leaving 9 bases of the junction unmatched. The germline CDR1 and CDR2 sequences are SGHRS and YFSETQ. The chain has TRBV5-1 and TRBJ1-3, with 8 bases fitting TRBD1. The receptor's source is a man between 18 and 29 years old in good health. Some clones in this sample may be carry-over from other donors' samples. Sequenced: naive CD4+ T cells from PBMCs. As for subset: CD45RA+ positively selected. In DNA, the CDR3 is TGCGCCAGCAGCAGTGGGACAGGACCTAACTCTGGAAACACCATATATTTT. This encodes CASSSGTGPNSGNTIYF.